These T cell receptor beta chains were read from a single sample in a study of blood T cell repertoires in COVID-19. The repertoire was sequenced with immunoSEQ multiplex PCR; TCRdb's copy has only in-frame clones and lacks some. The sample gives about 310,000 clones, about 89% of which show up once; approximately 8.8% is in the top ten. The sequencing sample was made of PBMCs or T cells enriched from blood (not recorded which). All receptors come from a middle-aged woman who had recovered from COVID-19. Both conserved end residues are part of each CDR3. The D gene is left open where the match is weak.

v_gene	d_gene	j_gene	CDR3aa	CDR3nt
TRBV9	TRBD1	TRBJ2-7	CASSHPRDRGDYEQYF	TGTGCCAGCAGCCATCCCCGGGACAGGGGGGACTACGAGCAGTACTTC
TRBV29-1	NA	TRBJ2-2	CSVAVGGTGELFF	TGCAGCGTTGCGGTGGGGGGCACCGGGGAGCTGTTTTTT
TRBV28	NA	TRBJ2-6	CASSSQGTRGANVLTF	TGTGCCAGCAGTTCGCAGGGGACACGAGGGGCCAACGTCCTGACTTTC
TRBV2	NA	TRBJ1-4	CASIEEGWANEKLFF	TGTGCCAGCATAGAGGAGGGGTGGGCTAATGAAAAACTGTTTTTT
TRBV24-1	TRBD2	TRBJ2-7	CATSDPTSGGNSYEQYF	TGTGCCACCAGTGATCCGACTAGCGGGGGGAATTCCTACGAGCAGTACTTC
TRBV30	NA	TRBJ1-1	CAWSVQGGRTEAFF	TGTGCCTGGAGTGTTCAAGGAGGACGGACTGAAGCTTTCTTT
TRBV2	TRBD2	TRBJ2-3	CASSESGGDTQYF	TGTGCCAGCAGTGAATCGGGGGGAGATACGCAGTATTTT
TRBV6-5	NA	TRBJ1-1	CANTKGAEAFF	TGTGCCAACACGAAAGGGGCAGAAGCTTTCTTT
TRBV18	NA	TRBJ2-7	CASSGGYPYEQYF	TGTGCCAGCTCCGGGGGATATCCCTACGAGCAGTACTTC
TRBV5-1	NA	TRBJ2-7	CASSPDFYEQYF	TGCGCCAGCAGCCCGGACTTCTACGAGCAGTACTTC
TRBV4-2	TRBD2	TRBJ2-3	CASSQVSRGRADTQYF	TGTGCCAGCAGCCAAGTATCACGCGGGAGAGCAGATACGCAGTATTTT